These T cell receptor beta chains were read from a single sample in a study of shared clonotypes between healthy human individuals. The data were produced by immunoSEQ multiplex PCR, yet TCRdb's version contains in-frame clones alone and is incomplete. Among roughly 1,100,000 clones, about 80% were seen once, and the ten largest hold 1.4%. The sequencing sample was made of memory CD4+ T cells sorted from blood. The receptors stem from a man aged 18 to 29 in good health. CDR3s include the opening cysteine and the closing phenylalanine or tryptophan. Fields, in order: V gene, J gene, clone size, D gene, CDR3 protein, CDR3 DNA. D genes are given only for firm matches. Size tells how often a clone was seen (once, few, many) or the class of an expanded clone, and some rows leave it out.

v_gene: TRBV6-5; j_gene: TRBJ2-3; abundance: NA; d_gene: NA; CDR3aa: CASSSGQGTDTQYF; CDR3nt: TGTGCCAGCAGTTCAGGACAAGGCACAGATACGCAGTATTTT
v_gene: TRBV15; j_gene: TRBJ2-1; abundance: once; d_gene: NA; CDR3aa: CATSRDFSYNEQFF; CDR3nt: TGTGCCACCAGCAGGGACTTCTCCTACAATGAGCAGTTCTTC
v_gene: TRBV4-1; j_gene: TRBJ2-4; abundance: NA; d_gene: NA; CDR3aa: CASSPTEMGNIQYF; CDR3nt: TGCGCCAGCAGCCCGACAGAGATGGGGAACATTCAGTACTTC
v_gene: TRBV11-3; j_gene: TRBJ2-3; abundance: few; d_gene: TRBD1; CDR3aa: CASSLRDRGTDTQYF; CDR3nt: TGTGCCAGCAGCCTCCGAGACAGGGGTACAGATACGCAGTATTTT
v_gene: TRBV5-6; j_gene: TRBJ2-5; abundance: NA; d_gene: NA; CDR3aa: CASSFRTDQETQYF; CDR3nt: TGTGCCAGCAGCTTCCGGACGGACCAAGAGACCCAGTACTTC
v_gene: TRBV7-8; j_gene: TRBJ2-3; abundance: NA; d_gene: NA; CDR3aa: CASSLGQGRADTQYF; CDR3nt: TGTGCCAGCAGCTTAGGCCAGGGGAGGGCAGATACGCAGTATTTT
v_gene: TRBV19; j_gene: TRBJ1-1; abundance: NA; d_gene: TRBD1; CDR3aa: CASSEGGRGHGNTEAFF; CDR3nt: TGTGCCAGTAGTGAAGGGGGCAGGGGGCACGGAAACACTGAAGCTTTCTTT
v_gene: TRBV27; j_gene: TRBJ1-3; abundance: NA; d_gene: TRBD1; CDR3aa: CASSPIYLTGLSGNTIYF; CDR3nt: TGTGCCAGCAGCCCAATCTACCTGACAGGGCTCTCTGGAAACACCATATATTTT
v_gene: TRBV6-6; j_gene: TRBJ1-1; abundance: NA; d_gene: NA; CDR3aa: CASTAGGRGTEAFF; CDR3nt: TGTGCCAGCACCGCGGGTGGCAGGGGCACTGAAGCTTTCTTT
v_gene: TRBV19; j_gene: TRBJ1-5; abundance: few; d_gene: TRBD1; CDR3aa: CASSGTGDQPQHF; CDR3nt: TGTGCCAGTAGCGGGACAGGGGATCAGCCCCAGCATTTT